Given below is one TCR beta chain in context. The entry originates in a study of blood T cell repertoires in COVID-19. Germline CDR1 reads SGHVS; CDR2 reads FQNEAQ. This CDR3 has 14 amino acids. The V and J ends lost 5 bases and 5 bases respectively, with 15 bases between them. The table came from immunoSEQ multiplex PCR; TCRdb's copy has only in-frame clones and leaves some out. The sample gives fewer than 350,000 clones, roughly 93% of which show up once; over 2% is in the top ten. Enrolled through a virtual design, the participants were between about 18 and 89 years of age and came from around 25 US areas.

This clonotype was obtained from a woman aged 35 to 49 with acute COVID-19. The chain recombines TRBV7-8 with TRBJ1-1; a possible D gene is TRBD1 (6 bases). The sample was PBMCs or T cells enriched from blood (not recorded which). CDR3 coding DNA: TGTGCCAGCAGCCTCTCGGGGGGCAAGACTGAAGCTTTCTTT. Amino acids: CASSLSGGKTEAFF.